Listed here is a single T cell receptor (beta chain). No antigen is known for it. This record comes from a study of Graves' ophthalmopathy and Graves' hyperthyroidism. General study points: Thyroid clonotypes that were expanded above 0.001 frequency mostly also appeared in blood.

Excluded: other autoimmune disease, uncontrolled infection, pregnancy or lactation. Germline CDR1 reads SGHTA; CDR2 reads FQGNSA. The CDR3 is made up of 17 amino acids. V lost 6 bases to trimming and J lost 1 base; unmatched junction nucleotides: 14. The TCR beta CDR3 regions underwent amplification from RNA transcripts. Second-round multiplex PCR came after first-round RT-PCR with HTBI primers. TCRdb reprocessed the multiplex PCR reads via MiXCR and lists one record per CDR3 protein. Counted here are hundreds of thousands of distinct CDR3 sequences, under 50% occurring once; the ten biggest clones make up about 3.3%.

Source material: peripheral blood. This chain joins TRBV7-2 and TRBJ1-1; TRBD1 matches 7 bases. The receptor was isolated from an adult man with Graves' ophthalmopathy. The CDR3 sequence: CASSLTGSEGRNTEAFF. Written as DNA, the CDR3 is TGTGCCAGCAGTTTGACAGGGTCGGAAGGACGGAACACTGAAGCTTTCTTT. Looking up the rest from reference TRBV7-2 and TRBJ1-1 gives the full variable domain: GAGVSQSPSNKVTEKGKDVELRCDPISGHTALYWYRQSLGQGLEFLIYFQGNSAPDKSGLPSDRFSAERTGGSVSTLTIQRTQQEDSAVYLCASSLTGSEGRNTEAFFGQGTRLTVV.